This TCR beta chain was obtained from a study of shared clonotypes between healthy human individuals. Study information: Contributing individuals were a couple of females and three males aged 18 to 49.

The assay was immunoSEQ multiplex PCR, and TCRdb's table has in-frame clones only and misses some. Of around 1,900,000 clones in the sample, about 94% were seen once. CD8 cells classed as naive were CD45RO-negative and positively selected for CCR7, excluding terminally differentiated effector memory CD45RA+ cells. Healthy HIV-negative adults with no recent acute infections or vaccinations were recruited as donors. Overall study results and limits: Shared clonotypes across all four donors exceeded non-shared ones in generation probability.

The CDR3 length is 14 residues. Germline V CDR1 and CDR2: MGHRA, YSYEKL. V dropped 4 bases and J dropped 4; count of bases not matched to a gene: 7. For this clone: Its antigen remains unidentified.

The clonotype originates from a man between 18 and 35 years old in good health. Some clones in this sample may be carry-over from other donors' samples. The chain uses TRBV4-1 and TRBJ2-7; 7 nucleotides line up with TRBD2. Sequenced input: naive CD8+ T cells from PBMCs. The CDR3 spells CASSPTVGGYEQYF. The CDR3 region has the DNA TGCGCCAGCAGCCCCACCGTGGGAGGGTACGAGCAGTACTTC.